The TCR beta chain under discussion was sequenced for a study of cytomegalovirus exposure and HLA in healthy donors (dated by TCRdb to the late 2010s). Turning to the overall study: In an earlier analysis of around 540 of the donors, approximately 300 Gb of sequence data and just under 120 million unique TCR beta sequences from about 179 million T cells were reported. Of the 300 to 400 genotyped donors, roughly 80% fell in the genetic ancestry cluster associated with self-reported Caucasian donors. Among some 410 genotyped donors of the cohort, an average of around 240,000 unique TCR beta nucleotide sequences were sequenced per donor, about a sixth of them non-productive. All discovery cohort repertoires had been generated on a single sequencing platform. Along with the roughly 700-subject first cohort, a separate validation cohort of some 130 different subjects was used. The study combined high-throughput TCR immunosequencing, statistical association of individual TCRs with disease status, and machine learning to predict cytomegalovirus infection status. A later genetic analysis took genome-wide SNP genotypes for about 65% of the 666 donors and used that subset as a discovery cohort. Donor age, sex, ethnicity and CMV serostatus were compiled together with the repertoire data. An early release covering about 600 HLA-typed donors comprised approximately 300 gigabases of sequencing data and roughly 86 million unique TCR sequences. Rather than drawing on any new phenotypic data, the later analysis identified candidate immune exposures from TCR beta sequences and the way those sequences occurred across donors. The study was designed to test whether signatures of past pathogen exposure could be identified by cataloging public T cell receptors. Class I and class II HLA loci were covered by the typing at four-digit resolution. In a later analysis, previously published TCR beta repertoires from 600 to 850 donors were re-analyzed and high-resolution HLA genotyping was added so that TCR occurrence patterns could be studied. An earlier analysis of roughly 580 of the donors used high-throughput TCR beta sequencing to judge whether each TCR beta V gene segment behaved as functional or pseudogenic. The number of typed donors differed by locus: about 620-630 for A, B, C, DRB1 and DQB1; 522 for DQA1; approximately 600 for DPA1; and 450 to 480 for DPB1. The study used immunosequencing to profile the T cell repertoires of approximately 630 subjects and linked those repertoires to cytomegalovirus serostatus. Because of strong linkage in the cohort, roughly five DR-DQ haplotypes were treated as single units for association and clustering.

Library generation was performed with the immunoSEQ multiplex PCR assay. For the multiplex PCR, a mixture combining 60 forward primers for TCR Vbeta segments and 13 reverse primers for TCR Jbeta segments was used. Amplification of the CDR3 region of rearranged TCR beta genes was performed with a multiplex PCR assay on genomic DNA. The amplified TCR beta libraries were sequenced on the Illumina HiSeq System as 87-base-pair reads. The study's own analysis went as follows. In a later analysis, some 80 million unique TCR beta chains were counted across the roughly 700 repertoires, and around 11 million of these chains were shared by at least two donors. A nearest-neighbor algorithm error-corrected the raw reads and collapsed the reads into unique sequences, merging closely related sequences to remove PCR and sequencing errors. To assign V, D and J gene segments, CDR3 sequences were aligned to IMGT reference sequences. Each retained sequence needed at least a six-nucleotide match to both a V gene segment and a J gene segment. Rearrangements were called productive when the CDR3 lacked stop codons and stayed in frame with V and J; all others were non-productive. Following IMGT convention, CDR3 was defined as the stretch from the second conserved V-encoded cysteine up to the conserved J-encoded phenylalanine. In an earlier analysis of 550 to 650 of the donors, sequences lacking an unambiguous match to a single V gene segment were excluded. An earlier analysis of a few hundred of the donors classified V segments as functional when productive rearrangements were above 56.7% and as segregating when the standard deviation between donors was above 5%. To diagnose cytomegalovirus status from the catalog of TCR beta chain sequences, a statistical classification framework was built. V and J gene assignment, in a later analysis, came from comparing TCR nucleotide sequences with IMGT/GENE-DB human TR gene sequences. In a later analysis, CDR3 sequences and most-parsimonious VDJ recombination scenarios were assigned using the TCRdist pipeline. A later analysis defined each TCR beta chain by its CDR3 amino acid sequence plus V-gene family, and excluded reads lacking a unique V-gene family. A later analysis removed 592 highly shared, low-generation-probability nucleotide sequences to deal with suspected cross-contamination and a sequencing artifact. For each public chain, a later analysis derived a clonal expansion index from normalized ranks of inferred template counts within each repertoire. Generation probabilities in a later analysis came from a VDJ recombination model fitted to out-of-frame rearrangements, and those results were checked against IGoR. In a later analysis, hypergeometric tests were used to score TCR-TCR, TCR-HLA and TCR-CMV co-occurrence, with a repertoire-size bias correction applied to TCR pairs. To estimate false discovery rates, a later analysis permuted the HLA or CMV assignments 20 times. In a later analysis, co-occurring TCRs were grouped with DBSCAN, and TCRdist sequence similarity was added when clustering was performed within HLA-allele-positive subsets. Co-occurrence clustering excluded repertoires with fewer than 30,000 or more than 120,000 public chains, plus five with anomalous nucleotide sharing. Here the immuneACCESS table is served through TCRdb, limited to in-frame sequences with V and J called. Missing clones are a known gap in these copies; in checked studies unresolved V genes cover under half, and the rest lacks a known reason. V and J calls plus clone size are reproduced from that table; the DNA served to infer D and trimming. This sample gives around 130,000 clones in total; 65% to 85% of them show up just once. Clones ranked in the top ten supply 2.5% to 3.5% of the sample.

The cohort was made up of hundreds of healthy bone marrow donors. All cohort members were sampled while nominally healthy, although unrecorded immune exposures were likely present. The donor was CMV seropositive and was included in the group of some 290 seropositive cohort members. A peripheral blood sample was provided by each donor, and peripheral blood mononuclear cells were used for TCR beta sequencing. The Qiagen DNeasy Blood Extraction Kit was used to extract genomic DNA from the blood cell samples. As to this clone: Its antigen is currently not known. At one end, the junction sequence differs from germline, possibly due to a read error.

Findings and caveats that apply to the study as a whole: A later analysis reported that several top co-occurrence clusters appeared linked to parvovirus B19, influenza, CMV and Epstein-Barr virus. In a later analysis, the rate of TCR association differed among HLA loci, with DRB1 alleles having the most associated TCRs and HLA-C alleles having the fewest. An earlier analysis of around 600 of the donors showed that most TCR beta V segments appeared in productive rearrangements either about 90% or about 30% of the time, which broadly matched IMGT annotations. The authors suggested that the approach could potentially be extended to other disease states and immunological phenotypes. In a later analysis, most CMV-associated TCR beta chains were found to appear HLA-restricted, with HLA associations seemingly driven largely by CMV exposure. The presence/absence analyses assumed that sequencing depth was roughly uniform across donors, and that assumption may not be true. In the study, 164 TCR beta chains were listed as associated with cytomegalovirus. A later analysis associated about 16,000 TCR beta sequences with specific HLA alleles at a false discovery rate of 0.05. Most TCR sequences were seen in very few donors, while some public TCRs were found in many individuals. A further reported finding was that TCR beta sequences accurately predicted the HLA-A and HLA-B alleles for most subjects in the first cohort. A later analysis found that HLA-associated TCR beta chains were more clonally expanded and had lower generation probabilities than equally common non-associated chains. The classifier was reported to diagnose cytomegalovirus status with high specificity and sensitivity in both the original cohort and the validation cohort. The cohort was sequenced for TCR beta chains only, and without alpha or paired-chain data the features that could be detected were limited. Three of the identified cytomegalovirus-associated TCR beta chains were confirmed in vitro to be specific for cytomegalovirus antigens. Compared with the roughly 670-donor mean, donors in an Asian-associated ancestry cluster had fewer N-insertions in productive TCRs, according to a later genetic analysis. Correlated functional status among segregating V segments might reflect linkage disequilibrium, but an unknown experimental factor could not be ruled out. V-gene and J-gene trimming of TCR beta chains was associated with a missense DCLRE1C variant in a later genetic analysis, and the association was replicated in an independent cohort. Assigning TCR associations to individual alleles was difficult when HLA alleles, especially DR and DQ, strongly co-occurred. The only immune exposure information available for the cohort was CMV serostatus. HLA typing was unavailable for some donors at each locus, so association tests used only the typed subset. The sequencing pipeline was judged likely to have produced a cluster of highly shared sequence variants as a technical artifact. Seventeen rarely observed V segments, including chromosome 9 orphons, were excluded from the earlier analysis of about 500 of the donors because counts were too low.

The receptor comes from a woman in her forties in good health and CMV-seropositive. Sample: PBMCs.

The CDR3 region has the sequence CSATPPLPF. The DNA is TGCAGTGCTACCCCCCCCCTCCCCTTT. The chain is assembled from TRBV20-1 and TRBJ1-1, with an unclear D gene assignment. The germline V gene (reference sequence) supplies CDR1 DFQATT and CDR2 SNEGSKA. The CDR3 runs 9 amino acids, cysteine and phenylalanine included. Only the CDR3 DNA is retained, 27 bases long and in frame from the first base.